This T cell receptor (beta chain) was recorded in a study of T cell responses to AZD1222 COVID-19 vaccine. V shed 1 base and J shed 0 bases, with 5 bases lying between them. Germline V gene sequence: CDR1 SNHLY, CDR2 FYNNEI. The CDR3 has 14 residues. A note on this clone: The antigen is unknown.

Study observations and caveats: There were mostly white British donors and more females than males, and clonal diversity was possibly underestimated. All repertoire sampling was performed exclusively after the peak T cell response.

Profiling relied on immunoSEQ multiplex PCR, and the TCRdb table lists in-frame clones only, not all of them. This repertoire shows roughly 100,000 clones, 85% to 90% found once; its top ten account for 4% to 6%. The genes are TRBV2 and TRBJ2-3; D remains unclear. The TCR comes from an adult in good health. The material was peripheral blood, obtained on day 0 of AZD1222 vaccination. The CDR3 region is CASSEGYSTDTQYF. DNA of the CDR3: TGTGCCAGCAGTGAAGGGTATAGCACAGATACGCAGTATTTT.